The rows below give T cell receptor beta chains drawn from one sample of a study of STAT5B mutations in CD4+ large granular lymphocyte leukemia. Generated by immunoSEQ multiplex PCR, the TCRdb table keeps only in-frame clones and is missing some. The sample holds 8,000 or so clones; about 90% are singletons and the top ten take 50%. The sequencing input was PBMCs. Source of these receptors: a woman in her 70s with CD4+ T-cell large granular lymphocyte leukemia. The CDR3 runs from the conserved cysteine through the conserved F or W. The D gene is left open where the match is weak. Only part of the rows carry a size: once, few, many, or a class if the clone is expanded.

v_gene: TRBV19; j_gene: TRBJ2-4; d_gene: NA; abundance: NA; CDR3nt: TGTGCCAGTAGACAGGGCGGTTCCAAAAACATTCAGTACTTC; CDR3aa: CASRQGGSKNIQYF
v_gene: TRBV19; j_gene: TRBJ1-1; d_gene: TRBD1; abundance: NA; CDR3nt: TGTGCCAGTAGTATGTTGGGACAGGGTTTGAAGAACACTGAAGCTTTCTTT; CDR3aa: CASSMLGQGLKNTEAFF
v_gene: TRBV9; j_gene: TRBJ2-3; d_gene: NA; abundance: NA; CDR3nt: TGTGCCAGCAGCGTCGGCAGGGGTAGCGCAGATACGCAGTATTTT; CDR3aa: CASSVGRGSADTQYF
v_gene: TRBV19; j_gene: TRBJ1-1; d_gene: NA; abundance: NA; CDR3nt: TGTGCCAGTAGTGCAAAGACCCAAGGCGGTGAAGCTTTCTTT; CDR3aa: CASSAKTQGGEAFF
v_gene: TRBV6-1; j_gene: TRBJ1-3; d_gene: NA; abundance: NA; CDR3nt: TGTGCCAGCAGTGATCGGGTCTCTGGAAACACCATATATTTT; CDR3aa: CASSDRVSGNTIYF
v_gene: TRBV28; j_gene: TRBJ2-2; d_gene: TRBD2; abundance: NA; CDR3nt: TGTGCCAGCAGTTTATGGCGCGGGGGGGCTCCCGGGGAGCTGTTTTTT; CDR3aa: CASSLWRGGAPGELFF
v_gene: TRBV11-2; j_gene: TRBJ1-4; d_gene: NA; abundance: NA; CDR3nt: TGTGCCAGCAGCTTCCTAGGGGAAAAACTGTTTTTT; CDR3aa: CASSFLGEKLFF
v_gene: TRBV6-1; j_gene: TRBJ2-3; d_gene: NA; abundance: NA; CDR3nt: TGTGCCAGCAGTACCCCCCCCGCAAGCACAGATACGCAGTATTTT; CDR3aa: CASSTPPASTDTQYF
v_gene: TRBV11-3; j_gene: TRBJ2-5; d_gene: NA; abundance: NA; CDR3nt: TGTGCCAGCAGCTTAGGACAGAAAGAGACTCAGTACTTC; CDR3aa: CASSLGQKETQYF
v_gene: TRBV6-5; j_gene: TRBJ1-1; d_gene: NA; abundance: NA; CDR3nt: TGTGCCAGCAAATTCCTAGGGAACACTGAAGCTTTCTTT; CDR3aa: CASKFLGNTEAFF
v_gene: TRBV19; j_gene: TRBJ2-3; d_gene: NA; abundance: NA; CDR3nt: TGTGCCAGTAGTTCCTTCCCGAGGGATACGCAGTATTTT; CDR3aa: CASSSFPRDTQYF
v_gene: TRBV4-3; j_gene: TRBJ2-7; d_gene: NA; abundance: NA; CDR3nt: TGCGCCAGCAGGGGGGGAGAATTCTACGAGCAGTACTTC; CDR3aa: CASRGGEFYEQYF
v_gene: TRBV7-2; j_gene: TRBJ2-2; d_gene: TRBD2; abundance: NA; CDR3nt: TGTGCCAGCAGCTTGTGGACTAGCCGAAACACCGGGGAGCTGTTTTTT; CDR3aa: CASSLWTSRNTGELFF
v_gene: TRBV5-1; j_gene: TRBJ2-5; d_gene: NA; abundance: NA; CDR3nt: TGCGCCAGCAGCTTCGGGGAGACCCAGTACTTC; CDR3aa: CASSFGETQYF
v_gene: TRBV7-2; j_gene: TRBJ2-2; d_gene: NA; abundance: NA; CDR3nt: TGTGCCAGCACTACCGATAACACCGGGGAGCTGTTTTTT; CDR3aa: CASTTDNTGELFF
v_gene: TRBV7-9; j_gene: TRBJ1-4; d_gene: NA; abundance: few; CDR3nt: TGTGCCAGCAGCTTAGCCAGTCCGACCGCCAGGGAAAAACTGTTTTTT; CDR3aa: CASSLASPTAREKLFF
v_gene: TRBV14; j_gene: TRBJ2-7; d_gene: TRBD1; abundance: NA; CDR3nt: TGTGCCAGCAGCCCCATGGGACAGGGCCCCCACGAGCAGTACTTC; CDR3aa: CASSPMGQGPHEQYF